This T cell receptor beta chain was identified in a study of CD8+CD57+ T cells in acquired aplastic anemia. The wider study: Sorted cells (CD4+ and CD8+) yielded DNA amounts that averaged about 3.1 ug. CD4+ cell libraries from healthy donors averaged about 10 million reads.

Notes on this clonotype: Its cognate antigen is unknown. The junction differs from germline at one of its ends, possibly a read error.

Germline V gives CDR1 SNHLY, CDR2 FYNNEI. The CDR3 loop spans 15 amino acids. It was genomic DNA that served as the template for profiling TCR beta VDJ and CDR3. MiXCR was run by TCRdb on the reads, yielding one entry per CDR3 protein. The data contain 55,000 to 80,000 distinct CDR3 sequences, 54% of them seen just once; the ten biggest clones take up around 8.3%. Overall study findings and caveats: In CD8+ cells, Simpson's diversity showed no significant difference between patients and controls. Patients and controls shared about 30 CD8+ CDR3 sequences, which appeared highly expressed in patients and within their immunodominant clones.

The source is a human donor in good health, serving as a control. The specimen was sorted CD4+, CD8+, or CD8+CD57+ T cells (not recorded which) from PBMCs. The chain couples TRBV2 to TRBJ2-7, with D possibly TRBD1 on 5 matching bases. The CDR3: CASSLAGQSSYEQCF. CDR3 DNA sequence: TGTGCCAGCAGCTTAGCAGGGCAGAGCTCCTACGAGCAGTGCTTC. The full variable domain, with the rest looked up from reference TRBV2 and TRBJ2-7, is EPEVTQTPSHQVTQMGQEVILRCVPISNHLYFYWYRQILGQKVEFLVSFYNNEISEKSEIFDDQFSVERPDGSNFTLKIRSTKLEDSAMYFCASSLAGQSSYEQCFGPGTRLTVT.